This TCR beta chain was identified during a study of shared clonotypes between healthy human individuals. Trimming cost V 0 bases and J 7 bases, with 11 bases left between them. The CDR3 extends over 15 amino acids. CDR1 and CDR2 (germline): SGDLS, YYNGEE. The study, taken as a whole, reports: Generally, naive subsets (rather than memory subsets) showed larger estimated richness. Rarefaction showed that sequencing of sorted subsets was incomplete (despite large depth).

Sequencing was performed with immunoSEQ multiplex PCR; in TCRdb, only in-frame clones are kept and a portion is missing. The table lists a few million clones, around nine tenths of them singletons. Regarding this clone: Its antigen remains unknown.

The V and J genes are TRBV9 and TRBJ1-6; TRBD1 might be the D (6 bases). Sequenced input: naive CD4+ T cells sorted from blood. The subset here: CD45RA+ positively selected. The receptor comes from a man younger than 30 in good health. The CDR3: CASSVGDDRNSPLHF. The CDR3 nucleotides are TGTGCCAGCAGCGTAGGAGATGACAGGAATTCACCCCTCCACTTT.